Here is one T cell receptor (beta chain) with its context. What it recognizes is unknown. Other DNA sequences in the sample encode the same CDR3. Trimming cost V 1 base and J 1 base, with 4 bases left between them. The length of the CDR3 is 12 residues. CDR1 SQVTM and CDR2 ANQGSEA come from the germline V gene. The assay was run at survey level. Sequenced by immunoSEQ multiplex PCR; TCRdb stores in-frame clones only, minus some. The table includes about 30,000 clones, roughly two thirds detected once. The data are from a study of STAT5B mutations in CD4+ large granular lymphocyte leukemia. Study-wide background: Among healthy controls, a particular HLA allele went with more CDR3 'QG' motifs. Study-level results: 8/27 top patient clones versus 2/35 control clones were TRBV06-family. Patient CD4-sorted repertoires stayed more clonal than healthy ones after leukemic-clone removal.

The rearrangement links TRBV29-1 to TRBJ1-1; D not resolved. Sequencing was performed on CD4+ T cells from blood buffy coats. The receptor's source is a human donor in good health. CDR3: CSVEAENTEAFF. The CDR3 DNA follows: TGCAGCGTTGAAGCGGAGAACACTGAAGCTTTCTTT.